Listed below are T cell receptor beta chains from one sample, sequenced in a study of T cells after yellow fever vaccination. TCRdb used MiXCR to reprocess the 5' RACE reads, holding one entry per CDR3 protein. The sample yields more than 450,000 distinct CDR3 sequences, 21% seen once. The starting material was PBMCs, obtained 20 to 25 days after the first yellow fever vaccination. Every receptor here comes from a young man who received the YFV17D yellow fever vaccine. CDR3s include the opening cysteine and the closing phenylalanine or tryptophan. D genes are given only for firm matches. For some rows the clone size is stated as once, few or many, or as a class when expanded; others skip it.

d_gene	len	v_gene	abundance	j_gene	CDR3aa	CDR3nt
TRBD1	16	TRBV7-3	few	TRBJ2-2	CASKPSGTEEAGELFF	TGTGCCAGCAAACCGTCCGGGACAGAGGAGGCCGGGGAGCTGTTTTTT
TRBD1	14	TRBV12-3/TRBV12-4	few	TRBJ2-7	CASSLWGQGYEQYF	TGTGCCAGCAGTTTATGGGGACAGGGCTACGAGCAGTACTTC
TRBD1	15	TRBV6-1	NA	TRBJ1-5	CASSPRTGGTQPQHF	TGTGCCAGCAGCCCCCGGACAGGGGGCACTCAGCCCCAGCATTTT
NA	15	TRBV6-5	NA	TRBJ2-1	CASSYAGTGFNEQFF	TGTGCCAGCAGTTACGCGGGAACAGGGTTCAATGAGCAGTTCTTC
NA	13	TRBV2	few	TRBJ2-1	CASSDGLYNEQFF	TGTGCCAGCAGTGATGGACTCTACAATGAGCAGTTCTTC
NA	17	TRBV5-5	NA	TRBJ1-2	CASSLAATGLMIYGYTF	TGTGCCAGCAGCTTGGCCGCAACAGGGCTAATGATCTATGGCTACACCTTC
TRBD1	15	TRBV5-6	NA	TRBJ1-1	CASSSPHRGRPEAFF	TGTGCCAGCAGCTCGCCCCACAGGGGACGACCTGAAGCTTTCTTT
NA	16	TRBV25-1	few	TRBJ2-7	CASSDKDPTYSYEQYF	TGTGCCAGCAGTGACAAAGATCCTACTTACTCCTACGAGCAGTACTTC
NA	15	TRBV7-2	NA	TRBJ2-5	CASSLMGGGRETQYF	TGTGCCAGCAGCTTAATGGGGGGGGGCCGGGAGACCCAGTACTTC
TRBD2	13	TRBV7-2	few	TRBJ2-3	CASSLEVAGAQYF	TGTGCCAGCAGCTTAGAGGTAGCGGGGGCGCAGTATTTT
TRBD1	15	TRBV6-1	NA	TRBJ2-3	CASSQPGQGADTQYF	TGTGCCAGCAGCCAACCGGGACAGGGGGCAGATACGCAGTATTTT
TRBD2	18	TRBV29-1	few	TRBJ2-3	CSVEGRAGDFSGTDTQYF	TGCAGCGTTGAAGGGCGGGCGGGGGACTTCTCTGGGACAGATACGCAGTATTTT
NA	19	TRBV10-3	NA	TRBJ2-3	CAISEKVGGLTASTDTQYF	TGTGCCATCAGTGAAAAAGTGGGGGGCCTTACCGCTAGCACAGATACGCAGTATTTT
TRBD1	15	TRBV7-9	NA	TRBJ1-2	CASSLASSGGDGYTF	TGTGCCAGCAGCTTAGCTTCTTCAGGGGGCGATGGCTACACCTTC
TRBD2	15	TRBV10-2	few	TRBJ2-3	CASSGRLAGTDTQYF	TGCGCCAGCAGTGGGAGACTAGCGGGCACAGATACGCAGTATTTT
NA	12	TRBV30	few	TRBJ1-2	CAWSVLGVTGTF	TGTGCCTGGAGTGTACTGGGTGTTACGGGCACCTTC
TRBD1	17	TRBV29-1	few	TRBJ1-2	CSVEDLSGRDRAPGYTF	TGCAGCGTTGAAGATCTCAGTGGTCGGGACAGGGCCCCGGGCTACACCTTC
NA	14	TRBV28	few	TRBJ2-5	CASSFVGVEETQYF	TGTGCCAGCAGTTTCGTCGGGGTTGAAGAGACCCAGTACTTC
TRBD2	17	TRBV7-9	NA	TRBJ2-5	CASSLGGGTPARETQYF	TGTGCCAGCAGCTTAGGGGGGGGGACCCCCGCTAGAGAGACCCAGTACTTC
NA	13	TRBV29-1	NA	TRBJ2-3	CSVEGTGSDTQYF	TGCAGCGTTGAAGGAACAGGGTCAGATACGCAGTATTTT
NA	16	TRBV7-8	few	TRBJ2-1	CASSLALDYPHIEQFF	TGTGCCAGCAGCTTAGCCTTAGACTACCCTCATATTGAGCAGTTCTTC
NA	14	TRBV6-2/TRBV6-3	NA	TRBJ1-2	CASSYTGQADGYTF	TGTGCCAGCAGTTACACGGGTCAAGCTGATGGCTACACCTTC
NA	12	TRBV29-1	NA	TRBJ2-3	CSVHRHTDTQYF	TGCAGCGTCCACAGACACACAGATACGCAGTATTTT
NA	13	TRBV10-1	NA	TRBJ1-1	CASTKDRNTEAFF	TGCGCCAGCACCAAGGACAGGAACACTGAAGCTTTCTTT
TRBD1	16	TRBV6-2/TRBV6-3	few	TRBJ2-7	CASTIKWTGASYEQYF	TGTGCCAGCACTATAAAATGGACAGGGGCGTCCTACGAGCAGTACTTC
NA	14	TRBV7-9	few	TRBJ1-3	CASSPPGVGNTIYF	TGTGCCAGCAGCCCCCCCGGGGTCGGAAACACCATATATTTT
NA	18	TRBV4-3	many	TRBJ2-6	CASSQEWRQGHGANVLTF	TGCGCCAGCAGCCAAGAGTGGAGGCAGGGGCACGGGGCCAACGTCCTGACTTTC
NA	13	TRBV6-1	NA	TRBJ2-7	CASRSPQVYEQYF	TGTGCCAGCAGATCCCCACAGGTCTACGAGCAGTACTTC
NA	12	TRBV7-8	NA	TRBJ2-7	CASSGRGSEQYF	TGTGCCAGCAGCGGGAGAGGGAGCGAGCAGTACTTC
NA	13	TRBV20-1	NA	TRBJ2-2	CSASADVSGELFF	TGCAGTGCTAGCGCGGACGTATCCGGGGAGCTGTTTTTT
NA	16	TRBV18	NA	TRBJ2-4	CASSPFGMGAKNIQYF	TGTGCCAGCTCACCGTTCGGTATGGGAGCCAAAAACATTCAGTACTTC
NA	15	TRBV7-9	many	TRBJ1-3	CASSLVGLSGNTIYF	TGTGCCAGCAGCTTAGTGGGGCTCTCTGGAAACACCATATATTTT
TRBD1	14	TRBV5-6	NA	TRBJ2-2	CASIRQGDTGELFF	TGTGCCAGCATTCGACAGGGGGACACCGGGGAGCTGTTTTTT
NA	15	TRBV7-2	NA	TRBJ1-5	CASSLVGGSEQPQHF	TGTGCCAGCAGCTTAGTGGGAGGGAGCGAACAGCCCCAGCATTTT
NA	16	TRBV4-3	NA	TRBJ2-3	CASSQEVGGPPDTQYF	TGCGCCAGCAGCCAAGAGGTGGGGGGGCCCCCAGATACGCAGTATTTT
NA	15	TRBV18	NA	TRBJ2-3	CASSPRRASTDTQYF	TGTGCCAGCTCACCTCGGCGGGCTAGCACAGATACGCAGTATTTT
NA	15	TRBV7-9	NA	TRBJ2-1	CASRDSGVSYNEQFF	TGTGCCAGCAGGGATTCGGGGGTCTCCTACAATGAGCAGTTCTTC
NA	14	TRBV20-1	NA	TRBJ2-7	CSVWADQSSYEQYF	TGCAGTGTATGGGCAGATCAGAGCTCCTACGAGCAGTACTTC
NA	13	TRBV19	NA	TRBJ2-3	CASSTPGSDTQYF	TGTGCCAGTAGTACCCCGGGGTCAGATACGCAGTATTTT
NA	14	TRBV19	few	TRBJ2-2	CASSIVRGAGELFF	TGTGCCAGTAGTATTGTCCGAGGGGCCGGGGAGCTGTTTTTT
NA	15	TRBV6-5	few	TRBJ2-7	CASSYSLASAYEQYF	TGTGCCAGCAGTTACAGTTTGGCTAGCGCATACGAGCAGTACTTC
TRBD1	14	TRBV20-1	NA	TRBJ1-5	CSARSGQGLLPQHF	TGCAGTGCTAGAAGTGGACAGGGTCTTCTTCCCCAGCATTTT
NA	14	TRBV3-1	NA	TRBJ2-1	CAFSKGEKFYEQFF	TGTGCCTTCAGCAAAGGGGAAAAATTCTATGAGCAGTTCTTC
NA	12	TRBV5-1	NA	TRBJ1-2	CASSLARWGYTF	TGCGCCAGCAGCTTGGCCCGGTGGGGCTACACCTTC
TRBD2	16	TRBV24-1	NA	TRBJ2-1	CATSDNSGGAYNEQFF	TGTGCCACCAGTGACAATAGCGGGGGCGCCTACAATGAGCAGTTCTTC
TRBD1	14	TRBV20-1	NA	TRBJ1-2	CSAPWTGRGGGYTF	TGCAGTGCACCGTGGACAGGGAGAGGCGGTGGCTACACCTTC
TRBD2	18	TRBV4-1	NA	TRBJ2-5	CASSRRPGGGANQETQYF	TGCGCCAGCAGCCGTCGTCCCGGCGGGGGGGCAAATCAAGAGACCCAGTACTTC
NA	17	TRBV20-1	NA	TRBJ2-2	CSARNPSGSLNTGELFF	TGCAGTGCTAGAAACCCCTCGGGCAGTCTAAACACCGGGGAGCTGTTTTTT
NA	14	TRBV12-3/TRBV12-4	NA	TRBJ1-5	CASRSRGEYQPQHF	TGTGCCAGCCGAAGCAGGGGCGAGTATCAGCCCCAGCATTTT
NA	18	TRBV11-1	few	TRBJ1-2	CASSISVTSNHPNYGYTF	TGTGCCAGCAGCATTAGTGTGACCTCAAACCACCCTAACTATGGCTACACCTTC
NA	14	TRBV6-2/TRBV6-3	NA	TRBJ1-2	CASSSARGTHGYTF	TGTGCCAGCAGTTCCGCACGCGGGACACATGGCTACACCTTC
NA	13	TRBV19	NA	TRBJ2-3	CASRPDNRRTQYF	TGTGCCAGTAGACCCGATAACCGGCGCACGCAGTATTTT
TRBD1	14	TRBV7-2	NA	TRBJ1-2	CASSLAARGLGYTF	TGTGCCAGCAGCTTAGCTGCCAGGGGGCTTGGCTACACCTTC
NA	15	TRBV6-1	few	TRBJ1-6	CASTKAGVSNSPLHF	TGTGCCAGCACCAAGGCAGGGGTCTCGAATTCACCCCTCCACTTT
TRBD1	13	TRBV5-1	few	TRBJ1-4	CASREGGEEKLFF	TGCGCCAGCAGAGAAGGGGGCGAAGAAAAACTGTTTTTT
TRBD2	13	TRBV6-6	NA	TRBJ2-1	CASSPGTSGEQFF	TGTGCCAGCAGCCCCGGGACTAGCGGGGAGCAGTTCTTC
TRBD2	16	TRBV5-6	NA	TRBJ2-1	CASSSTTSGGMNEQFF	TGTGCCAGCAGCTCCACAACTAGCGGGGGGATGAATGAGCAGTTCTTC